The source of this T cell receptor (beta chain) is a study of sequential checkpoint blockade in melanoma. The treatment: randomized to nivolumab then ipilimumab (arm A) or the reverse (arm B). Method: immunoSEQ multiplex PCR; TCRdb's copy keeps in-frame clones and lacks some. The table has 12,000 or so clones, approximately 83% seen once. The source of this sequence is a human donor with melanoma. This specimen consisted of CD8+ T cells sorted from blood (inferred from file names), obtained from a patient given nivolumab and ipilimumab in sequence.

DNA for the CDR3: TGCGCCAGCAGCCAAGGGGACAGGGTCGACGGCTACACCTTC. This gives the protein CASSQGDRVDGYTF. The V gene is TRBV4-1, the J gene TRBJ1-2; 9 nucleotides agree with TRBD1. The CDR3 consists of 14 residues. Trimming cost V 1 base and J 8 bases; bases outside gene matches: 5. CDR1 is MGHRA and CDR2 is YSYEKL in the germline V gene.